This T cell receptor beta chain was sequenced for a study of shared clonotypes between healthy human individuals. The repertoire was sequenced with immunoSEQ multiplex PCR; TCRdb's copy has only in-frame clones and lacks some. This sample carries more than 2,000,000 clones, about 92% of them seen once, and the ten largest clones take over 0.12%. This CDR3 spans 14 amino acids. Germline CDR1 reads SGHAT; CDR2 reads FQDESV (reference sequence). The V end was cut by 5 bases, the J end by 4 bases, with 11 bases between. The V gene is TRBV11-1, the J gene TRBJ1-4; tentative D call: TRBD1 (6 bases). Sequenced: naive CD4+ T cells sorted from blood. Subset specified: CD45RA+ positively selected. This TCR was recovered from a man younger than 35 in good health. The CDR3 region is CASSPGQNNEKLFF. The CDR3 bases are TGTGCCAGCAGCCCCGGACAGAATAATGAAAAACTGTTTTTT.